The 22 T cell receptor beta chains below were found in one sample sequenced in a study of CD8+CD57+ T cells in acquired aplastic anemia. Whoever was chosen for sequencing had shown CD8+CD57+ cell expansion by flow cytometry. Genomic DNA, the template, was used for profiling of the TCR beta VDJ and CDR3. TCRdb re-called the reads with MiXCR, one entry per CDR3 protein. The sample lists 400,000 to 600,000 distinct CDR3 sequences, around 32% occurring once. Sequencing used sorted CD4+, CD8+, or CD8+CD57+ T cells (not recorded which) from PBMCs. These receptors came from a human donor with aplastic anemia.

This rearrangement joins TRBV25-1 to TRBJ2-7; 8 bases agree with TRBD1. The germline gives CDR1 MGHDK, CDR2 SYGVNS. CDR3 length: 15 amino acids. V shed 3 bases and J 5 bases; nucleotides not matched to a gene: 9. This CDR3 is CASSDLRTGTDEQYF. The CDR3, as DNA: TGTGCCAGCAGTGATCTGAGGACAGGGACGGACGAGCAGTACTTC.

This clonotype has ten or more counts. CDR3 protein: CASSIGNIQYF. CDR3 sequence (DNA): TGTGCCAGTTCGATCGGAAACATTCAGTACTTC. The chain has TRBV7-8 and TRBJ2-4; unclear D gene. Germline loops: CDR1 SGHVS, CDR2 FQNEAQ. This CDR3 comprises 11 residues. Trimming left V 9 bases short and J 6 bases short, with 9 bases between.

This rearrangement joins TRBV6-1 to TRBJ1-2; D is uncertain. Germline loops: CDR1 MNHNS, CDR2 SASEGT. CDR3 size: 12 residues. The DNA of the CDR3 is TGTGCACACCAGAGTCGCGACTATGGCTACACCTTC. This sequence encodes CAHQSRDYGYTF.

This clonotype was detected ten times or more. A read error may produce the germline difference seen at one junction end. V is TRBV7-9 and J is TRBJ2-1; 13 nucleotides line up with TRBD2. Germline-derived CDR1 and CDR2 are SEHNR and FQNEAQ (reference sequence). The CDR3 is 13 amino acids. CDR3 amino acids: CASSELAGGQVGF. CDR3 bases: TGTGCCAGCAGCGAACTAGCGGGAGGGCAAGTGGGCTTC.

This clonotype was detected only once. V is TRBV4-2 and J is TRBJ1-2; tentatively, D is TRBD1 (5 bases). The CDR3 covers 18 residues. V was shortened by 5 bases and J by 6 bases, with 28 bases between the two germline ends. Germline V lookup: CDR1 LGHNA, CDR2 YNFKEQ. The CDR3 DNA reads as TGTGCCAGCAGCGGGGGTCTAAGCGGCACGGGAATCGCTCATGGCTACACCTTC. Protein sequence: CASSGGLSGTGIAHGYTF.

In its sample, this clonotype was seen a few times. The junction departs from germline at one end; a sequencing error may be responsible. CDR3 in amino acids: CATSDSSLTSEYNEQSF. The DNA for the CDR3 is TGTGCCACCAGTGATAGCAGCTTGACTAGCGAGTACAATGAGCAGTCCTTC. The rearrangement links TRBV24-1 to TRBJ2-1, with 8 bases identical to TRBD2. The CDR3 totals 17 residues. Per the germline V gene, CDR1 is KGHDR and CDR2 is SFDVKD.

The rearrangement uses TRBV6-5 and TRBJ2-3; no definite D call. The CDR3 extends over 15 amino acids. CDR1 and CDR2 (germline): MNHEY, SVGAGI. V lost 2 bases to trimming and J lost 5 bases, with 14 bases between them. The CDR3 is CASSYESSPGDTQYF. The CDR3, as DNA: TGTGCCAGCAGTTACGAGAGCTCACCGGGAGATACGCAGTATTTT.

This clonotype was detected many times. V usage is TRBV14 and J usage is TRBJ1-2; 9 bases agree with TRBD1. CDR3 length equals 15 residues. Germline V gives CDR1 SGHDN, CDR2 FVKESK. The ends lost 4 bases at V and 1 base at J; junction bases unmatched: 4. CDR3 residues: CASSLGTGRNYGYTF. CDR3 DNA: TGTGCCAGCAGCCTTGGGACAGGGCGTAACTATGGCTACACCTTC.

This clonotype was found once. This chain links TRBV20-1 with TRBJ1-2; 12 nucleotides match TRBD1. The CDR3 is 16 residues long. After removal of 5 bases from V and 2 bases from J, the junction contained 9 bases not matched to a gene. CDR1 is DFQATT, CDR2 SNEGSKA, per germline (reference sequence). The CDR3 region has the DNA TGCAGTGCTGGGGACAGGGGGCGAACGGCCAACTATGGCTACACCTTC. This sequence encodes CSAGDRGRTANYGYTF.

This clonotype was found many times. This chain uses TRBV29-1 with TRBJ2-4; D not resolved. Looked up from germline, CDR1 is SQVTM and CDR2 is ANQGSEA. V lost 2 bases and J lost 8, with 7 bases in between. The CDR3 totals 11 residues. CDR3 in DNA: TGCAGCGTTGAAAGAGGTGACATTCAGTACTTC. Translating it yields CSVERGDIQYF.

This clonotype has a count of ten or more. V usage is TRBV5-1 and J usage is TRBJ1-2, with TRBD1 as a possible D gene (6 bases). CDR3 size: 13 residues. CDR1 SGHRS and CDR2 YFSETQ come from the germline V gene. V was shortened by 4 bases and J by 1 base, with 8 bases between the two germline ends. The CDR3 region is CASSKDSNYGYTF. DNA for the CDR3: TGCGCCAGCAGCAAGGACAGTAACTATGGCTACACCTTC.

V and J are TRBV27 and TRBJ1-2; D is perhaps TRBD1 (6 bases). The CDR3 sequence is 15 residues long. CDR1 is MNHEY and CDR2 is SMNVEV in the germline V gene (reference sequence). The V end was cut by 6 bases, the J end by 3 bases, with 17 bases between. This CDR3 is CASSRGVGGDYGYTF. CDR3 coding DNA: TGTGCCAGCAGCCGGGGGGTAGGGGGGGACTATGGCTACACCTTC.

The chain couples TRBV2 to TRBJ2-2; tentative D call: TRBD1 (6 bases). The V gene's germline CDR1 is SNHLY and CDR2 FYNNEI. There are 15 residues in the CDR3. V lost 6 bases and J 6 bases, leaving 17 bases between the germline ends. The CDR3 loop is CASRLGQQMSGELFF. Here the CDR3 DNA reads TGTGCCAGCAGACTCGGACAGCAGATGTCCGGGGAGCTGTTTTTT.

This clonotype was observed a handful of times. An end of the junction does not agree with germline; a read error may underlie this. The V and J genes are TRBV5-1 and TRBJ1-4, with D unclear. This CDR3 has 13 amino acids. The V gene's germline CDR1 is SGHRS and CDR2 YFSETQ. The CDR3, as DNA: TGCGCCAGCAGCGACGGACCGAATGAGAAACTGTTTTTT. It translates to CASSDGPNEKLFF.

The chain links TRBV20-1 to TRBJ1-2; the D gene is possibly TRBD1 (6 bases). CDR1 DFQATT and CDR2 SNEGSKA come from the germline V gene (reference sequence). The CDR3 length is 13 residues. V lost 0 bases and J 4 bases, leaving 9 bases between the germline ends. Written as DNA, the CDR3 is TGCAGTGCTAGAGATGACAGGTTCTATGGCTACACCTTC. Its protein product is CSARDDRFYGYTF.

This sequence joins TRBV15 and TRBJ1-1, with D unclear. CDR1 is LNHNV and CDR2 is YYDKDF in the germline V gene (reference sequence). The germline V and J ends were trimmed by 3 bases and 7 bases, with 12 bases remaining between them. The length of the CDR3 is 13 residues. The chain's CDR3 is CATSSPWPLEAFF. The CDR3 region has the DNA TGTGCCACCAGCAGCCCGTGGCCCCTTGAAGCTTTCTTT.

In this sample, this clonotype turned up many times. The chain couples TRBV11-2 to TRBJ2-3; D remains ambiguous. Trimming took off 1 base at V and 4 bases at J, with 6 bases between the two ends. This CDR3 has 13 amino acids. Germline assignment: CDR1 SGHAT and CDR2 FQNNGV. CDR3 coding DNA: TGTGCCAGCAGCTTAGTTGCCTCAGATACGCAGTATTTT. Protein sequence: CASSLVASDTQYF.

There are a few counts of this clonotype. The genes are TRBV20-1 and TRBJ1-2, with no clear D. This CDR3 spans 13 amino acids. CDR1 and CDR2 (germline): DFQATT, SNEGSKA (reference sequence). The ends were cut back, 1 base at V and 1 base at J, with 7 bases in the middle. CDR3 DNA: TGCAGTGCTAGAGGTGTACGTAACTATGGCTACACCTTC. Translating it yields CSARGVRNYGYTF.

This clonotype was observed at least ten times. The chain recombines TRBV9 with TRBJ1-2, with 9 positions matching TRBD1. Germline CDR1 is SGDLS and CDR2 is YYNGEE. The CDR3 is 15 residues long. The trim removed 0 bases at V and 8 bases at J, leaving 8 bases unmatched. CDR3 protein: CASSVEGTGLKGYTF. CDR3 DNA: TGTGCCAGCAGCGTAGAGGGGACAGGGCTAAAGGGCTACACCTTC. The full variable domain, rest sourced from reference TRBV9 and TRBJ1-2, is DSGVTQTPKHLITATGQRVTLRCSPRSGDLSVYWYQQSLDQGLQFLIQYYNGEERAKGNILERFSAQQFPDLHSELNLSSLELGDSALYFCASSVEGTGLKGYTFGSGTRLTVV.

This clonotype was detected many times. This chain connects TRBV2 to TRBJ1-5; 9 nucleotides line up with TRBD1. This CDR3 comprises 14 residues. Germline CDR1 and CDR2: SNHLY and FYNNEI. The J segment lost 9 bases and the V segment lost 6 bases, leaving 9 bases of the junction unmatched. The CDR3 DNA reads TGTGCCAGCAGATCAGGACAGGGGCCCGGGCCCCAGCATTTT. Protein sequence: CASRSGQGPGPQHF.

The rearrangement links TRBV20-1 to TRBJ1-4; 7 bases match TRBD1. The CDR3 has 15 residues. Germline CDR1 DFQATT, CDR2 SNEGSKA (reference sequence). V gave up 1 base and J gave up 2 bases; unmatched junction bases: 4. The CDR3 region is CSARATTGTNEKLFF. The CDR3 DNA reads as TGCAGTGCTAGAGCAACGACAGGGACTAATGAAAAACTGTTTTTT.

Concerning this clonotype itself: With a much larger clone just one base away, this may be a read error. Because the CDR3 is missing its conserved closing phenylalanine or tryptophan, this is likely a read error. The V and J genes are TRBV10-3 and TRBJ1-2; unclear D gene. Trimming pared 8 bases from V and 4 bases from J, leaving 14 bases between. The CDR3 loop spans 13 amino acids. Germline V gene lookup returns CDR1 ENHRY and CDR2 SYGVKD. This CDR3 reads CAIVSVTGYGYTL. The CDR3 region has the DNA TGTGCCATCGTGAGCGTAACTGGCTATGGCTACACCCTC.